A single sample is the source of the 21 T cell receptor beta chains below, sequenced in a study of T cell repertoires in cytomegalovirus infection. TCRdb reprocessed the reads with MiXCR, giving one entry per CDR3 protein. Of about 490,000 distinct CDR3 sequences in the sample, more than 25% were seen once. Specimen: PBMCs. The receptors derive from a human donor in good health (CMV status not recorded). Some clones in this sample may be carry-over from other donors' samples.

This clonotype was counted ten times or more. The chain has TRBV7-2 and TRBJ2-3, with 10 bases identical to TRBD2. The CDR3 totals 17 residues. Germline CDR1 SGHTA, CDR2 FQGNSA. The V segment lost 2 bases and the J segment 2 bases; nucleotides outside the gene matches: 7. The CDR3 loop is CASSLLGTSAPTDTQYF. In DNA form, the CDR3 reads TGTGCCAGCAGCTTACTGGGGACTAGCGCCCCCACAGATACGCAGTATTTT.

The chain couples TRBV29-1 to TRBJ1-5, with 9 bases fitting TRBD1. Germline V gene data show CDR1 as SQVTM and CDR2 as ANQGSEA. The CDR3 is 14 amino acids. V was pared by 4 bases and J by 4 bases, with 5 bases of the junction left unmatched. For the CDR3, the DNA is TGCAGCGTTGTCGGGACAGGGACAAATCAGCCCCAGCATTTT. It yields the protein CSVVGTGTNQPQHF.

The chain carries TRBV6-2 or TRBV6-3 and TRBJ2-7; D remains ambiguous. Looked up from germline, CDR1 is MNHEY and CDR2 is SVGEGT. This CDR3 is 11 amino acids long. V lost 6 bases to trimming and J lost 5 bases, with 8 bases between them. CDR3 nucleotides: TGTGCCAGCAGCCAAACAGACGAGCAGTACTTC. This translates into CASSQTDEQYF.

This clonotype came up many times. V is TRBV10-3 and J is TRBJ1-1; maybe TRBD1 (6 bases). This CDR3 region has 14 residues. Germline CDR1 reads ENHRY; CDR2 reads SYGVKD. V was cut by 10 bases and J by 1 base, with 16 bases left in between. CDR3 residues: CATTLQQGNTEAFF. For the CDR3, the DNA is TGTGCCACCACGTTGCAACAGGGGAACACTGAAGCTTTCTTT.

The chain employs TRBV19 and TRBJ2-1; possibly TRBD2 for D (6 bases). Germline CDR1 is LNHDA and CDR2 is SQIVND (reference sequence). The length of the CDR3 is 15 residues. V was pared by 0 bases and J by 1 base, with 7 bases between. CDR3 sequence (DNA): TGTGCCAGTAGTATAGAAAGCGGGTCCTACAATGAGCAGTTCTTC. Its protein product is CASSIESGSYNEQFF.

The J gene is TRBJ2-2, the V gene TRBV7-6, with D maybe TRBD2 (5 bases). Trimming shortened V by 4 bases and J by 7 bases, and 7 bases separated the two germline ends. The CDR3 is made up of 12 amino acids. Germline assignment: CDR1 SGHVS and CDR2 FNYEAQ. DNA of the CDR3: TGTGCCAGCAGCTATCGGGGCGGGGAGCTGTTTTTT. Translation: CASSYRGGELFF.

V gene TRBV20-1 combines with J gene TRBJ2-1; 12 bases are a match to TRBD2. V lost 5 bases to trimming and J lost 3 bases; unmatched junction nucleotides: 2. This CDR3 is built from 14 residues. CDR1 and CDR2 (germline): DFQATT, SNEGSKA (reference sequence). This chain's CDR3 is CSARTSGVYNEQFF. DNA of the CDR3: TGCAGTGCTCGGACTAGCGGGGTCTACAATGAGCAGTTCTTC.

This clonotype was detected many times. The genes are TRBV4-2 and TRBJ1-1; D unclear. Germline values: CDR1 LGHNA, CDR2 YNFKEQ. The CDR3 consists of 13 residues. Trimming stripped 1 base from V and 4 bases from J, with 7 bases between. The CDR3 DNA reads TGTGCCAGCAGCCAAGTCGGAATCACTGAAGCTTTCTTT. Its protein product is CASSQVGITEAFF.

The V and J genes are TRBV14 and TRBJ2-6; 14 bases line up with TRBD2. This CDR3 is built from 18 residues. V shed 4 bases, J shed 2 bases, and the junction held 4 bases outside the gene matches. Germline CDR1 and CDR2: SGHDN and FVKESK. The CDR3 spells CASSLRLAGGPGANVLTF. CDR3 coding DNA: TGTGCCAGCAGCCTCCGACTAGCGGGAGGGCCTGGGGCCAACGTCCTGACTTTC.

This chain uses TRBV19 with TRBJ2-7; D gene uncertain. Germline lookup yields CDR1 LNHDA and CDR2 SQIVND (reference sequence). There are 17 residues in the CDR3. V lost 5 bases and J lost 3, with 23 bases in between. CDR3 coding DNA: TGTGCCAGTAGTCCCCGGACGCACTCCGGAGTTGGCTACGAGCAGTACTTC. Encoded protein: CASSPRTHSGVGYEQYF.

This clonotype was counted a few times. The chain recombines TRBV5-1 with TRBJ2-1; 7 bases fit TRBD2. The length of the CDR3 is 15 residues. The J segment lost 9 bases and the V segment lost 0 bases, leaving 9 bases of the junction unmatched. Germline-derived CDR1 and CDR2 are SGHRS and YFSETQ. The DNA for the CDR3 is TGCGCCAGCAGCTTGGCGGCTAGCGGCCCAGGTGAGCAGTTCTTC. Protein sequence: CASSLAASGPGEQFF.

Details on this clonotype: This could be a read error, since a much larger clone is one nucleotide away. In DNA, the CDR3 is TGTGCCAGCAGCTTTACCGGGACAGGGGATGAAAAACTGTTTTTT. It codes for CASSFTGTGDEKLFF. The rearrangement uses TRBV5-4 and TRBJ1-4; TRBD1 agrees at 10 bases. The CDR3 spans 15 residues. The ends lost 2 bases at V and 6 bases at J; junction bases unmatched: 4. In germline, CDR1 is SGHNT, CDR2 YYREEE (reference sequence).

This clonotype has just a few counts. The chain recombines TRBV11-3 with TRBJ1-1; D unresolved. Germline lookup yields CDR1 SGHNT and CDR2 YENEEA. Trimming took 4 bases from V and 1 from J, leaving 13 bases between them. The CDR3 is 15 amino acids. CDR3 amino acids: CASSYRARGNTEAFF. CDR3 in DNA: TGTGCCAGCAGCTATCGGGCGCGGGGGAACACTGAAGCTTTCTTT.

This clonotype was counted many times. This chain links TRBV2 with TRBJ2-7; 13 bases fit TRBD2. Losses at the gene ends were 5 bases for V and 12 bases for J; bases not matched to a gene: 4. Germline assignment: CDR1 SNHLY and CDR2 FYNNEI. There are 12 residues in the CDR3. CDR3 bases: TGTGCCAGCAGTCCGGGACTAGCGGGACTGTACGTC. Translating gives CASSPGLAGLYV.

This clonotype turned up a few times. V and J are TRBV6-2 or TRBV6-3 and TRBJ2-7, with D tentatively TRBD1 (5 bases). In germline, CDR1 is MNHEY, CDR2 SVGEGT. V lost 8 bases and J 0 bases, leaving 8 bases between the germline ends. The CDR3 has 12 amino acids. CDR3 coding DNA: TGTGCCAGCGGAGACAGCTCCTACGAGCAGTACGTC. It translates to CASGDSSYEQYV.

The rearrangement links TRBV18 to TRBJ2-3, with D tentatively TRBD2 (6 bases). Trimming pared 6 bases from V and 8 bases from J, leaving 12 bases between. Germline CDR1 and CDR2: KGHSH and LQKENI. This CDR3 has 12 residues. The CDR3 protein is CASSPSEGTQYF. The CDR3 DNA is TGTGCCAGCTCCCCGTCGGAGGGTACGCAGTATTTT.

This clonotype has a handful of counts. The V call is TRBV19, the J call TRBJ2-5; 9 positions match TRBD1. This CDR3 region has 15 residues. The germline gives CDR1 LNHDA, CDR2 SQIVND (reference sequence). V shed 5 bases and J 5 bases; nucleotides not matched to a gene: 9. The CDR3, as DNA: TGTGCCAGTAGTTCCCGGACAGGGGCCTCCGAGACCCAGTACTTC. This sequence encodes CASSSRTGASETQYF.

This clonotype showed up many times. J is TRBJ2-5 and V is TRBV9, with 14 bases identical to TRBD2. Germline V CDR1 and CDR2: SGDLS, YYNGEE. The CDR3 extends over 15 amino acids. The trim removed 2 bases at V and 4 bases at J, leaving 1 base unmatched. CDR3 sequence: CASSVGLAGGETQYF. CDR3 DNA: TGTGCCAGCAGCGTTGGACTAGCGGGGGGAGAGACCCAGTACTTC.

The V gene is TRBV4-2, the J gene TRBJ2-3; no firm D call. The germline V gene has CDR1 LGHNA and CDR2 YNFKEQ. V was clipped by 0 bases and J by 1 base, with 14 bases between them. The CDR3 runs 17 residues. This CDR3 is CASSQDIPSAGTDTQYF. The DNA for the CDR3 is TGTGCCAGCAGCCAAGATATTCCTTCCGCGGGCACAGATACGCAGTATTTT.

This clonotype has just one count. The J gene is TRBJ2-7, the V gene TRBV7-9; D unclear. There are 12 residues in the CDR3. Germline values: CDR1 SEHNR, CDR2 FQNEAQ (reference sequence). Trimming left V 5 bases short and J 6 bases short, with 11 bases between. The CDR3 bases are TGTGCCAGCAGCGTGGATGAGGTCGAGCAGTACGTC. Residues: CASSVDEVEQYV.

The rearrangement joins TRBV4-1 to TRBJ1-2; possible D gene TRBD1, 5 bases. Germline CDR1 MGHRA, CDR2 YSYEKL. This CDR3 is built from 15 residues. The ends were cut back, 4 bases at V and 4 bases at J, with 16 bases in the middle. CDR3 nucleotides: TGCGCCAGCAGCCCCGTTGAAGGGGATCTCTATGGCTACACCTTC. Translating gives CASSPVEGDLYGYTF.